A single sample gave rise to the 28 T cell receptor beta chains below, sequenced in a study of siplizumab effects on memory and regulatory T cells. Sequenced by immunoSEQ multiplex PCR; TCRdb stores in-frame clones only, minus some. The sample consists of over 85,000 clones, roughly 92% of them appearing once. Sequenced input: CD4+ T cells sorted from blood. Source of these receptors: a human donor in good health.

The chain is built from TRBV7-9 and TRBJ2-7; TRBD1 matches 9 bases. The CDR3 totals 15 residues. CDR1 is SEHNR, CDR2 FQNEAQ, per germline (reference sequence). Trimming cost V 6 bases and J 3 bases; bases outside gene matches: 9. The CDR3 DNA reads TGTGCCAGCAGTCCGAAGGGGACAGGGTACTACGAGCAGTACTTC. Its translation: CASSPKGTGYYEQYF.

This chain links TRBV5-6 with TRBJ1-6, with D unresolved. The CDR3 is 13 amino acids. Germline V gene data show CDR1 as SGHDT and CDR2 as YYEEEE. The germline V and J ends were trimmed by 4 bases and 9 bases, with 11 bases remaining between them. CDR3 in DNA: TGTGCCAGCAGCCCGGATAGGGTTTCACCCCTCCACTTT. This encodes CASSPDRVSPLHF.

The genes are TRBV25-1 and TRBJ2-5, with 8 bases fitting TRBD2. This CDR3 is 18 amino acids long. Germline CDR1 and CDR2: MGHDK and SYGVNS. With 0 bases clipped from V and 7 bases from J, the junction kept 16 bases outside the gene matches. The CDR3 DNA reads TGTGCCAGCAGTGAATATATGGCGGGAGGACCCCTCCACGGGACCCAGTACTTC. Translation: CASSEYMAGGPLHGTQYF.

This sequence joins TRBV5-1 and TRBJ2-2; TRBD1 is a possible D gene (5 bases). Trimming took off 8 bases at V and 7 bases at J, with 21 bases between the two ends. CDR1 SGHRS and CDR2 YFSETQ come from the germline V gene. The CDR3 is 15 amino acids. The CDR3 coding sequence is TGCGCCAGTAGGGGTGCAGGTATCTCCGGCGGGGAGCTGTTTTTT. Protein: CASRGAGISGGELFF.

The chain carries TRBV4-1 and TRBJ2-3, with D possibly TRBD2 on 5 matching bases. V shed 2 bases and J shed 0 bases, with 15 bases lying between them. CDR3 length: 17 residues. Germline-derived CDR1 and CDR2 are MGHRA and YSYEKL. The CDR3 DNA reads TGCGCCAGCAGCCAAATCGCGCGAGCGGATAGCACAGATACGCAGTATTTT. Amino acids: CASSQIARADSTDTQYF.

V gene TRBV5-1 combines with J gene TRBJ2-3; the D gene could be TRBD1 or TRBD2 (7 bases each). CDR3 size: 14 residues. V lost 4 bases, J lost 4 bases, and 13 bases lay in between. CDR1 is SGHRS, CDR2 YFSETQ, per germline. The chain's CDR3 is CASSPQGRADTQYF. CDR3 bases: TGCGCCAGCAGCCCACAGGGGAGGGCAGATACGCAGTATTTT.

This chain links TRBV7-9 with TRBJ2-3; 10 nucleotides line up with TRBD2. V shed 1 base and J 6 bases; nucleotides not matched to a gene: 4. This CDR3 has 15 residues. Germline CDR1 SEHNR, CDR2 FQNEAQ (reference sequence). CDR3 loop: CASSLVAGGLDTQYF. For the CDR3, the DNA is TGTGCCAGCAGCTTAGTAGCGGGAGGCTTGGATACGCAGTATTTT.

The V gene is TRBV7-9, the J gene TRBJ2-7, with TRBD1 matching over 7 bases. V was pared by 5 bases and J by 4 bases, with 14 bases of the junction left unmatched. Germline V CDR1 and CDR2: SEHNR, FQNEAQ (reference sequence). There are 16 residues in the CDR3. As DNA, the CDR3 is TGTGCCAGCAGCCTGAACTCGAGGACAGGTAGTTACGAGCAGTACTTC. Encoded protein: CASSLNSRTGSYEQYF.

This clone was counted once. CDR3 loop: CASKQIYSNQPQHF. The CDR3, as DNA: TGTGCCAGCAAACAAATCTATAGCAATCAGCCCCAGCATTTT. This rearrangement joins TRBV27 to TRBJ1-5; no clear D. Germline V gene data show CDR1 as MNHEY and CDR2 as SMNVEV (reference sequence). Trimming left V 7 bases short and J 0 bases short, with 10 bases between. The CDR3 is 14 residues long.

This clone was seen once. This chain connects TRBV5-8 to TRBJ2-5, with 7 nucleotides matching TRBD1. V gave up 4 bases and J gave up 4 bases; unmatched junction bases: 7. Germline V gene lookup returns CDR1 SGHTS and CDR2 YDEGEE. CDR3 size: 14 residues. CDR3 in DNA: TGTGCCAGCAGCAAAAGACAGGGCACAGAGACCCAGTACTTC. This gives the protein CASSKRQGTETQYF.

Turning to this clone: In the same sample, other DNA sequences code for this CDR3. This chain links TRBV6-5 with TRBJ1-5, with D perhaps matching TRBD1 (6 bases). The length of the CDR3 is 13 residues. Looked up from germline, CDR1 is MNHEY and CDR2 is SVGAGI. Trimming cost V 5 bases and J 4 bases, with 9 bases left between them. This chain's CDR3 is CASSRTENQPQHF. The CDR3 DNA is TGTGCCAGCAGTAGGACAGAGAATCAGCCCCAGCATTTT.

The V gene is TRBV5-5, the J gene TRBJ1-1; TRBD1 aligns across 7 bases. J was trimmed by 0 bases and V by 4 bases; bases with no gene match: 6. This CDR3 region has 15 residues. Germline V CDR1 and CDR2: SGHKS, YYEKEE (reference sequence). The DNA of the CDR3 is TGTGCCAGCAGCGTACGACAGGGTTTGAACACTGAAGCTTTCTTT. This encodes CASSVRQGLNTEAFF.

The V and J genes are TRBV30 and TRBJ1-2, with a possible D match to TRBD1 (5 bases). This CDR3 is built from 14 residues. V dropped 1 base and J dropped 5 bases, with 14 bases sitting between them. The germline CDR1 and CDR2 sequences are GTSNPN and SVGIG (reference sequence). This chain's CDR3 is CAWSATGTAYGYTF. Written as DNA, the CDR3 is TGTGCCTGGAGTGCAACCGGGACGGCTTATGGCTACACCTTC.

The CDR3 bases are TGCGCCAGCAGCTTGCGAACCCTCGGACCTGGGGGCAATGGCTACACCTTC. Its protein is CASSLRTLGPGGNGYTF. The chain has TRBV5-1 and TRBJ1-2, with D possibly TRBD1 on 6 matching bases. The V end lost 1 base, the J end lost 6 bases, and 22 bases lay between the germline ends. Germline V gene sequence: CDR1 SGHRS, CDR2 YFSETQ. This CDR3 has 17 amino acids.

V gene TRBV2 combines with J gene TRBJ2-7; D is possibly TRBD1 (6 bases). The CDR3 runs 14 residues. V lost 6 bases to trimming and J lost 3 bases, with 15 bases between them. Germline V CDR1 and CDR2: SNHLY, FYNNEI. The CDR3 is CASSGQPNYYEQYF. DNA for the CDR3: TGTGCCAGCAGCGGACAGCCCAATTACTACGAGCAGTACTTC.

The chain has TRBV18 and TRBJ2-3; D uncertain. Germline loops: CDR1 KGHSH, CDR2 LQKENI. With 1 base removed from V and 5 bases from J, the gap between germline ends came to 13 bases. The CDR3 loop spans 15 amino acids. The DNA of the CDR3 is TGTGCCAGCTCACCACTTACAAGGGTCGGAGATACGCAGTATTTT. Translation: CASSPLTRVGDTQYF.

The J gene is TRBJ2-5, the V gene TRBV5-1; tentatively, D is TRBD1 or TRBD2 (5 bases each). The CDR3 sequence is 16 residues long. Germline V gene sequence: CDR1 SGHRS, CDR2 YFSETQ. Trimming cost V 0 bases and J 4 bases, with 16 bases left between them. The CDR3 DNA sequence: TGCGCCAGCAGCTTGGCTGGGGGTCCCCTGGCAGAGACCCAGTACTTC. It codes for CASSLAGGPLAETQYF.

The V call is TRBV19, the J call TRBJ2-3; no clear D. V was pared by 6 bases and J by 0 bases, with 4 bases between. This CDR3 region has 12 residues. CDR1 is LNHDA, CDR2 SQIVND, per germline (reference sequence). CDR3 DNA sequence: TGTGCCAGTAGAGTAAGCACAGATACGCAGTATTTT. Encoded protein: CASRVSTDTQYF.

This chain links TRBV10-3 with TRBJ2-7; 8 nucleotides agree with TRBD1. Germline values: CDR1 ENHRY, CDR2 SYGVKD. The CDR3 runs 14 residues. V was clipped by 7 bases and J by 4 bases; unmatched bases: 9. CDR3 region: CAITKDRAPYEQYF. The CDR3 region has the DNA TGTGCCATCACCAAGGACAGGGCTCCTTACGAGCAGTACTTC.

This chain joins TRBV29-1 and TRBJ2-3; D ambiguous. V lost 6 bases to trimming and J lost 1 base, with 14 bases between them. The germline V gene encodes CDR1 SQVTM and CDR2 ANQGSEA. CDR3 size: 14 residues. The CDR3 loop is CSVPRLIGTDTQYF. CDR3 DNA: TGCAGCGTCCCCCGATTAATCGGCACAGATACGCAGTATTTT.

The chain couples TRBV14 to TRBJ1-1; D unresolved. Between the trimmed V and J ends, which lost 4 bases and 5 bases, there was a span of 8 bases. The length of the CDR3 is 12 residues. Germline V CDR1 and CDR2: SGHDN, FVKESK. The CDR3 is CASSRPGTEAFF. The CDR3 DNA is TGTGCCAGCAGCCGACCGGGGACTGAAGCTTTCTTT.

In this sample, this clone turned up many times. This rearrangement joins TRBV18 to TRBJ1-1, with D perhaps TRBD1 (6 bases). V lost 2 bases, J lost 0 bases, and 7 bases lay in between. Germline CDR1 reads KGHSH; CDR2 reads LQKENI. The CDR3 is 14 amino acids. The chain's CDR3 is CASSPGGVNTEAFF. The CDR3, as DNA: TGTGCCAGCTCACCAGGGGGCGTGAACACTGAAGCTTTCTTT.

This clone appeared a single time. The rearrangement links TRBV4-1 to TRBJ1-1; maybe TRBD1 (6 bases). Germline-derived CDR1 and CDR2 are MGHRA and YSYEKL. V was clipped by 3 bases and J by 0 bases, with 14 bases between them. The CDR3 runs 16 residues. The CDR3 coding sequence is TGCGCCAGCAGCCAGACCGCCGGGACACTGAACACTGAAGCTTTCTTT. Protein: CASSQTAGTLNTEAFF.

The V and J genes are TRBV11-2 and TRBJ2-5; D uncertain. Per the germline V gene, CDR1 is SGHAT and CDR2 is FQNNGV. The CDR3 runs to 16 residues. The V gene lost 1 base and the J gene lost 0 bases, with 12 bases spanning the gap. CDR3 coding DNA: TGTGCCAGCAGCTTAGGGGTTGCTGGGTACCAAGAGACCCAGTACTTC. Protein: CASSLGVAGYQETQYF.

The rearrangement uses TRBV10-2 and TRBJ1-2, with 8 bases aligning to TRBD1. The CDR3 is 17 residues long. The junction had 10 bases not matched to a gene; V was cut back by 0 bases and J by 4 bases. The V gene's germline CDR1 is WSHSY and CDR2 SAAADI. The CDR3 bases are TGCGCCAGCAGTGAGTCAAGAGACAGGGGACGGGGCTATGGCTACACCTTC. Its protein is CASSESRDRGRGYGYTF.

The chain couples TRBV5-1 to TRBJ1-3; 11 bases are shared with TRBD1. After removal of 4 bases from V and 1 base from J, the junction contained 13 bases not matched to a gene. The CDR3 consists of 19 residues. CDR1 is SGHRS, CDR2 YFSETQ, per germline. Here the CDR3 reads CASSPRGQGARNSGNTIYF. The CDR3 DNA follows: TGCGCCAGCAGCCCGAGAGGACAGGGGGCGCGAAATTCTGGAAACACCATATATTTT.

This clone has just one count. The chain uses TRBV28 and TRBJ2-7, with a tentative D call TRBD1 (5 bases). Germline V gene sequence: CDR1 MDHEN, CDR2 SYDVKM. V dropped 4 bases and J dropped 7 bases, with 23 bases sitting between them. The CDR3 loop spans 16 amino acids. The CDR3 DNA is TGTGCCAGCAGTTCCCCCGGAGCTGGGGCCCTAGGGGAGCAGTACTTC. Translation gives CASSSPGAGALGEQYF.

V gene TRBV5-1 combines with J gene TRBJ2-3; 10 bases are shared with TRBD2. Germline V gives CDR1 SGHRS, CDR2 YFSETQ. Trimming removed 5 bases from V and 4 bases from J; junction bases left unmatched: 7. This CDR3 contains 15 residues. CDR3 nucleotide sequence: TGCGCCAGCAGTCTCAGTCTAGCGGGAGCAGATACGCAGTATTTT. Translating gives CASSLSLAGADTQYF. Filled out from reference TRBV5-1 and TRBJ2-3, the complete variable domain reads KAGVTQTPRYLIKTRGQQVTLSCSPISGHRSVSWYQQTPGQGLQFLFEYFSETQRNKGNFPGRFSGRQFSNSRSEMNVSTLELGDSALYLCASSLSLAGADTQYFGPGTRLTVL.